This T cell receptor (beta chain) originates from a study of graft-versus-host responses after intestinal transplantation. General study findings and limits: Early declines in HvG clones that occurred post-transplant were associated with peak circulating GvH clone levels.

This CDR3 contains 13 residues. Germline lookup yields CDR1 SGDLS and CDR2 YYNGEE. Germline trimming cut 0 bases from V and 10 bases from J; bases unmatched to any gene: 3. CFSE-low proliferating responders, CD3+CD4+ and CD3+CD8+, were sorted post-reaction. Clones were sequenced by immunoSEQ multiplex PCR, and TCRdb holds only the in-frame ones, with some missing. The data show around 25,000 clones, with roughly 43% seen just once and around 0.66% held by the top ten. The sequencing here drew on alloreactive CD4+ T cells from a mixed lymphocyte reaction culture, taken before intestinal transplant. Subset defined: CFSE-low proliferating T cells sorted from roughly six-day pre-transplant mixed lymphocyte reaction (GvH or HvG direction). The receptor was derived from a human patient who received an intestinal transplant. The genes are TRBV9 and TRBJ2-1; TRBD2 matches 8 bases. CDR3 sequence reads: CASSVAPSGEQFF. Written as DNA, the CDR3 is TGTGCCAGCAGCGTAGCTCCTAGCGGGGAGCAGTTCTTC.